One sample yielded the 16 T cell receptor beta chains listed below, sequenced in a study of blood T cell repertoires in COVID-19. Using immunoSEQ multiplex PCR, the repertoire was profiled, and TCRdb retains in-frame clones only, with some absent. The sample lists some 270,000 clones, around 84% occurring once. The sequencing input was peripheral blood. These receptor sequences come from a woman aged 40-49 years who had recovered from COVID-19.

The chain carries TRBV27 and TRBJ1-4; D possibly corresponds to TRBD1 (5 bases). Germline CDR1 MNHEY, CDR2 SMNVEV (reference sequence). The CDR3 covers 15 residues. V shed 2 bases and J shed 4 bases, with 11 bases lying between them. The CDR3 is CASSLRGRNNEKLFF. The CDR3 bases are TGTGCCAGCAGTTTAAGGGGCAGAAATAATGAAAAACTGTTTTTT.

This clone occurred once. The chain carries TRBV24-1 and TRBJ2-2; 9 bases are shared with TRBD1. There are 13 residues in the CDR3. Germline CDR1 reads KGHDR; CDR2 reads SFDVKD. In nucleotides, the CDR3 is TGTGCAACGACAGGGGGGAGGACCGGGGAGCTGTTTTTT. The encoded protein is CATTGGRTGELFF.

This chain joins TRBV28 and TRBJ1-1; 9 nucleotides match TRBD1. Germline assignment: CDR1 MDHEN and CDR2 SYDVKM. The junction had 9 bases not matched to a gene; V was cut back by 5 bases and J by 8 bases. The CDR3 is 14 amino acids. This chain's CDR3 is CASSTTGTGKEAFF. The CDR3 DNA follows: TGTGCCAGCAGTACAACCGGGACAGGGAAGGAAGCTTTCTTT.

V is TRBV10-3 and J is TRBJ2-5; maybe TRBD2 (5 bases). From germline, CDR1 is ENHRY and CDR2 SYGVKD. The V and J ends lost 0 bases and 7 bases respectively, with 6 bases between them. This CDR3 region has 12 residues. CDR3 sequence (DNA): TGTGCCATCAGTGAGTCGGAGGTGACCCAGTACTTC. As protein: CAISESEVTQYF.

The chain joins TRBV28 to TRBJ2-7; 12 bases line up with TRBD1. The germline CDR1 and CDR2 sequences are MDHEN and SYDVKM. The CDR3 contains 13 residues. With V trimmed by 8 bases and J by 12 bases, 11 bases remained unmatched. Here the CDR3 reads CASSDTGTGGLYF. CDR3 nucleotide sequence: TGTGCCAGCTCCGACACCGGGACAGGGGGCTTGTACTTC. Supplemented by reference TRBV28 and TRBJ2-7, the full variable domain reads DVKVTQSSRYLVKRTGEKVFLECVQDMDHENMFWYRQDPGLGLRLIYFSYDVKMKEKGDIPEGYSVSREKKERFSLILESASTNQTSMYLCASSDTGTGGLYFGPGTRLTVT.

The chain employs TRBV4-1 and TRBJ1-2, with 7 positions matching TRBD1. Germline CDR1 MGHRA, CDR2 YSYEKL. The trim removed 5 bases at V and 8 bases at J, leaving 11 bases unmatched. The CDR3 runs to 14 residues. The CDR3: CASSDIKGANGYTF. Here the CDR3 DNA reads TGCGCCAGCAGCGATATTAAGGGGGCGAACGGCTACACCTTC.

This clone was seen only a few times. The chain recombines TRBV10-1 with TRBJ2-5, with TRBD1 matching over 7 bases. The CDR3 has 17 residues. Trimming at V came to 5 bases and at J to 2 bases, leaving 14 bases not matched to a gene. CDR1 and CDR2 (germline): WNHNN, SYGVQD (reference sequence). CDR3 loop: CASSTTEGQLIQETQYF. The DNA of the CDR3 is TGCGCCAGCAGTACAACCGAGGGACAGCTGATACAAGAGACCCAGTACTTC.

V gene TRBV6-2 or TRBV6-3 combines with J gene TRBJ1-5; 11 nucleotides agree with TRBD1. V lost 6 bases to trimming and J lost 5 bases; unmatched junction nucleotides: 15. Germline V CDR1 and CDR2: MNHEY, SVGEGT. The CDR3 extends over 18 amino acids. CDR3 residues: CASSGGTGGSSWDQPQHF. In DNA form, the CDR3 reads TGTGCCAGCAGCGGCGGGACAGGGGGTTCGTCATGGGATCAGCCCCAGCATTTT.

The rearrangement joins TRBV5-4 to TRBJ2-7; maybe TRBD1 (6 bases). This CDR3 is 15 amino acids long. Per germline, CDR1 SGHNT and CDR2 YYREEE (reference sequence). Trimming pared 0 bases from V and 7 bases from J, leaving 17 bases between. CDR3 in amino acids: CASSLGQVGKREQYF. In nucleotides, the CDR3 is TGTGCCAGCAGCTTGGGACAGGTAGGAAAGAGGGAGCAGTACTTC. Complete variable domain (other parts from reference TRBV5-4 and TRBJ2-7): ETGVTQSPTHLIKTRGQQVTLRCSSQSGHNTVSWYQQALGQGPQFIFQYYREEENGRGNFPPRFSGLQFPNYSSELNVNALELDDSALYLCASSLGQVGKREQYFGPGTRLTVT.

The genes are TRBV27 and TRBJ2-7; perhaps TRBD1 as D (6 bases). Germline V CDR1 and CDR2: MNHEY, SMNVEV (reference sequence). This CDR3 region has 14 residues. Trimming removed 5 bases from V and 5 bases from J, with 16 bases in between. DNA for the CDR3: TGTGCCAGCAGTCCTCTCACAGGGCTCAACGAGCAGTACTTC. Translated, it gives CASSPLTGLNEQYF.

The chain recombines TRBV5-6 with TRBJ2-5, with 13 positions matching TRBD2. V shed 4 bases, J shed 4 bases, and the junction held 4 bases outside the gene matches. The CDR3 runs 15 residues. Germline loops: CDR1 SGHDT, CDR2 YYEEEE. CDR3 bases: TGTGCCAGCAGCCCTGGACTAGCGGGGGTAGAGACCCAGTACTTC. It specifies CASSPGLAGVETQYF.

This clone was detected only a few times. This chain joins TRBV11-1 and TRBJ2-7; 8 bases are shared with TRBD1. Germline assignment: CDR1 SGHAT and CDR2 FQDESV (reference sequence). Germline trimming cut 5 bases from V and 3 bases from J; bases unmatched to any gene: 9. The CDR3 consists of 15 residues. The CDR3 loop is CASSAGTGIGYEQYF. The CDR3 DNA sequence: TGTGCCAGCAGCGCCGGGACAGGCATCGGCTACGAGCAGTACTTC.

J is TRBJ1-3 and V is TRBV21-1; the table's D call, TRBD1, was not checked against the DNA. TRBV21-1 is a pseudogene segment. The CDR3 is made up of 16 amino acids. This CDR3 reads CASSKLQVSSGNTIYF. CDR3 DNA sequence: TGTGCCAGCAGCAAACTACAGGTTAGCTCTGGAAACACCATATATTTT.

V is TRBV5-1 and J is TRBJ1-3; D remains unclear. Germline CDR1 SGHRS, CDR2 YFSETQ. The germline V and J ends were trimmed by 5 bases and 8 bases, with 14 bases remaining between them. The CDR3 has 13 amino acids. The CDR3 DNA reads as TGCGCCAGCAGTCTGGCCGGGGAGGACACCATATATTTT. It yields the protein CASSLAGEDTIYF. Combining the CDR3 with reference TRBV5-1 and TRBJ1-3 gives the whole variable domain KAGVTQTPRYLIKTRGQQVTLSCSPISGHRSVSWYQQTPGQGLQFLFEYFSETQRNKGNFPGRFSGRQFSNSRSEMNVSTLELGDSALYLCASSLAGEDTIYFGEGSWLTVV.

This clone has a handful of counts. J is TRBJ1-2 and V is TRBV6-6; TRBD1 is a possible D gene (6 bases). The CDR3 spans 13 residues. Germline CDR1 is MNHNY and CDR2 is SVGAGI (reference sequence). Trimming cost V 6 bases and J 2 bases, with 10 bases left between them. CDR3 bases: TGTGCCAGCAGCGACAGGACCAACTATGGCTACACCTTC. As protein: CASSDRTNYGYTF.

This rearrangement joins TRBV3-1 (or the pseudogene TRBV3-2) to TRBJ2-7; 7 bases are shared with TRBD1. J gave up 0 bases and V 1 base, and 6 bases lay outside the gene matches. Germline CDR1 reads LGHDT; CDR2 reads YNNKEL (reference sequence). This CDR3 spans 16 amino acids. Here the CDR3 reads CASSQGVGQNSYEQYF. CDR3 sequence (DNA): TGTGCCAGCAGCCAAGGGGTGGGACAGAACTCCTACGAGCAGTACTTC.